These 18 T cell receptor beta chains were sequenced from one sample in a study of T cell changes during pregnancy in multiple sclerosis. Profiled with immunoSEQ multiplex PCR; TCRdb holds only in-frame clones, not every one. The sample contains tens of thousands of clones, approximately 92% of which appear only once. The source material was peripheral blood, sampled in the first trimester of pregnancy. The source of these receptors is a female donor with multiple sclerosis, enrolled in a pregnancy study.

This clone has at least ten counts. The gene calls are TRBV6-4 and TRBJ2-3; tentative D call: TRBD2 (7 bases). The CDR3 contains 14 residues. V dropped 3 bases and J dropped 2 bases, with 9 bases sitting between them. Germline V gene lookup returns CDR1 MRHNA and CDR2 SNTAGT. The CDR3 nucleotides read TGTGCCAGCAGTGAAGGGGGGGCCACAGATACGCAGTATTTT. Protein product: CASSEGGATDTQYF.

This chain joins TRBV6-6 and TRBJ2-7; a weak D match, TRBD1 (6 bases). Trimming shortened V by 6 bases and J by 0 bases, and 12 bases separated the two germline ends. Germline CDR1 is MNHNY and CDR2 is SVGAGI (reference sequence). The CDR3 totals 14 residues. The CDR3 here is CASSPRDNSYEQYF. For the CDR3, the DNA is TGTGCCAGCAGCCCACGGGACAACTCCTACGAGCAGTACTTC.

The chain couples TRBV7-3 to TRBJ2-2, with 12 bases matching TRBD2. Germline CDR1 is SGHTA and CDR2 is FQGTGA. V trimming: 3 bases; J trimming: 5 bases; junction bases outside the gene matches: 1. This CDR3 has 15 residues. CDR3 sequence reads: CASSFTSGGTGELFF. CDR3 sequence (DNA): TGTGCCAGCAGCTTCACTAGCGGGGGGACCGGGGAGCTGTTTTTT.

This chain joins TRBV7-3 and TRBJ1-4, with D tentatively TRBD1 (5 bases). There are 13 residues in the CDR3. CDR1 SGHTA and CDR2 FQGTGA come from the germline V gene. V lost 3 bases and J 7 bases, leaving 9 bases between the germline ends. The CDR3: CASSFQGGEKLFF. In DNA form, the CDR3 reads TGTGCCAGCAGCTTCCAGGGTGGTGAAAAACTGTTTTTT.

This clone came up once. Germline is not matched at one junction end, which may reflect a read error. The chain has TRBV30 and TRBJ1-2, with TRBD1 matching 7 bases. CDR3 length equals 16 residues. The germline CDR1 and CDR2 sequences are GTSNPN and SVGIG (reference sequence). The CDR3 protein is CARRIFNRGLGYGYTF. The DNA for the CDR3 is TGTGCCAGGAGAATCTTCAACAGGGGCTTAGGCTATGGCTACACCTTC.

The chain employs TRBV19 and TRBJ2-7; 7 bases align to TRBD1. Germline-derived CDR1 and CDR2 are LNHDA and SQIVND (reference sequence). This CDR3 is 14 amino acids long. The V and J ends lost 1 base and 2 bases, in that order; junction bases with no gene match: 2. CDR3 nucleotides: TGTGCCAGTAGTATAGTCGGGACAGCCTACGAGCAGTACTTC. It specifies CASSIVGTAYEQYF.

V is TRBV27 and J is TRBJ1-6; possibly TRBD1 for D (5 bases). Per germline, CDR1 MNHEY and CDR2 SMNVEV (reference sequence). The length of the CDR3 is 17 residues. Trimming removed 6 bases from V and 7 bases from J, with 22 bases in between. For the CDR3, the DNA is TGTGCCAGCAGCCCTTGGATGGTAAAACAGGAAAATTCACCCCTCCACTTT. Translated: CASSPWMVKQENSPLHF.

This chain joins TRBV7-6 and TRBJ2-7, with D maybe TRBD1 (5 bases). The CDR3 spans 14 residues. Germline lookup yields CDR1 SGHVS and CDR2 FNYEAQ. Trimming left V 1 base short and J 2 bases short, with 9 bases between. This chain's CDR3 is CASSLGTTTYEQYF. In DNA form, the CDR3 reads TGTGCCAGCAGCTTAGGGACAACTACCTACGAGCAGTACTTC.

V usage is TRBV5-1 and J usage is TRBJ2-7, with D possibly matching TRBD1 (5 bases). Between the trimmed V and J ends, which lost 0 bases and 2 bases, there was a span of 9 bases. The CDR3 loop spans 14 amino acids. The V gene's germline CDR1 is SGHRS and CDR2 YFSETQ. This chain's CDR3 is CASSLEQVTYEQYF. The DNA of the CDR3 is TGCGCCAGCAGCTTGGAACAGGTCACCTACGAGCAGTACTTC. Supplemented by reference TRBV5-1 and TRBJ2-7, the full variable domain reads KAGVTQTPRYLIKTRGQQVTLSCSPISGHRSVSWYQQTPGQGLQFLFEYFSETQRNKGNFPGRFSGRQFSNSRSEMNVSTLELGDSALYLCASSLEQVTYEQYFGPGTRLTVT.

The genes are TRBV5-6 and TRBJ1-2, with D possibly being TRBD1 (6 bases). Germline CDR1 reads SGHDT; CDR2 reads YYEEEE. Trimming removed 6 bases at V and 3 bases at J, with 12 bases between. The CDR3 covers 13 residues. The CDR3 DNA is TGTGCCAGCAATACGGACAGCTACTATGGCTACACCTTC. This gives the protein CASNTDSYYGYTF.

Of note for this clone: At one end the junction does not follow the germline gene, possibly because of a read error. The CDR3 loop is CASSLAFGQPQHF. The CDR3 region has the DNA TGTGCTAGCAGCTTAGCGTTCGGTCAGCCCCAGCATTTT. The gene calls are TRBV7-7 and TRBJ1-5, with D hard to call. The germline V gene encodes CDR1 SSHAT and CDR2 FNYEAQ (reference sequence). The CDR3 sequence is 13 residues long.

The rearrangement uses TRBV4-3 and TRBJ1-2, with 7 nucleotides matching TRBD1. The ends lost 6 bases at V and 5 bases at J; junction bases unmatched: 3. This CDR3 spans 12 amino acids. In germline, CDR1 is LGHNA, CDR2 YSLEER. The CDR3 DNA is TGCGCCAGCAGTGGGACAGAATATGGCTACACCTTC. Translated, it gives CASSGTEYGYTF.

The V gene is TRBV6-5, the J gene TRBJ2-1; D might be TRBD2 (6 bases). CDR3 length: 15 amino acids. V lost 11 bases, J lost 7 bases, and 24 bases lay in between. Germline CDR1 is MNHEY and CDR2 is SVGAGI. CDR3 amino acids: CAAGREDSGRNEQFF. CDR3 nucleotide sequence: TGTGCCGCGGGGAGAGAGGACTCCGGACGGAATGAGCAGTTCTTC.

This chain joins TRBV20-1 and TRBJ2-7, with D possibly being TRBD1 (7 bases). V was clipped by 3 bases and J by 7 bases, with 10 bases between them. Germline CDR1 and CDR2: DFQATT and SNEGSKA (reference sequence). The CDR3 runs 11 residues. CDR3 sequence: CSASRGEEQYF. In nucleotides, the CDR3 is TGCAGTGCTAGCAGGGGGGAAGAGCAGTACTTC.

CDR3 loop: CASRSQGAKAFF. The CDR3 nucleotides are TGTGCCAGCAGGTCACAGGGGGCGAAAGCTTTCTTT. The chain employs TRBV2 and TRBJ1-1, with 9 positions matching TRBD1. CDR3 length: 12 residues. The germline gives CDR1 SNHLY, CDR2 FYNNEI. V trimming: 6 bases; J trimming: 9 bases; junction bases outside the gene matches: 5.

J is TRBJ1-5 and V is TRBV30; D is ambiguous. Trimming removed 0 bases at V and 5 bases at J, with 8 bases between. This CDR3 comprises 13 residues. Looked up from germline, CDR1 is GTSNPN and CDR2 is SVGIG (reference sequence). CDR3 sequence: CAWSVPHDQPQHF. CDR3 DNA sequence: TGTGCCTGGAGTGTCCCACACGATCAGCCCCAGCATTTT.

The chain employs TRBV5-1 and TRBJ2-7; 12 nucleotides align to TRBD1. The length of the CDR3 is 18 residues. CDR1 is SGHRS and CDR2 is YFSETQ in the germline V gene. Trimming took 2 bases from V and 4 from J; bases not matched to a gene: 13. CDR3 region: CASSLEGQGAQGPYEQYF. Here the CDR3 DNA reads TGCGCCAGCAGCTTAGAGGGACAGGGGGCGCAGGGACCATACGAGCAGTACTTC.

The V gene is TRBV29-1, the J gene TRBJ1-1, with a possible D match to TRBD1 (5 bases). Germline loops: CDR1 SQVTM, CDR2 ANQGSEA. V gave up 7 bases and J gave up 1 base, with 22 bases separating them. The CDR3 extends over 16 amino acids. The CDR3 sequence is CSGQPGSLDPNTEAFF. The CDR3 DNA sequence: TGCAGCGGTCAACCAGGGTCCTTAGACCCGAACACTGAAGCTTTCTTT.